This entry describes one T cell receptor beta chain. A read error is possible here, since a much larger clone lies one base away. Authors of the study amplified TCR beta CDR3 regions from RNA transcripts. Primed by the HTBI set, a first-round RT-PCR was run on the TCR CDR3. TCRdb itself ran the multiplex PCR reads through MiXCR, one entry per CDR3 protein. This sample has 550,000 to 700,000 distinct CDR3 sequences, with under 60% found just once. CDR3 length equals 16 residues. In germline, CDR1 is SGHDT, CDR2 YYEEEE. V was pared by 4 bases and J by 2 bases, with 18 bases between. These data originate in a study of T cells in Graves' hyperthyroidism and ophthalmopathy.

The chain recombines TRBV5-6 with TRBJ2-5, with D possibly TRBD2 on 6 matching bases. Source material: peripheral blood or thyroid tissue (not recorded which). The TCR originated in an adult woman with Graves' disease, either hyperthyroidism or ophthalmopathy (not recorded which). The CDR3 nucleotides read TGTGCCAGCAGCGGGGGATACTTAGCGGCACAAGAGACCCAGTACTTC. Encoded protein: CASSGGYLAAQETQYF. The full variable domain, rest sourced from reference TRBV5-6 and TRBJ2-5, is DAGVTQSPTHLIKTRGQQVTLRCSPKSGHDTVSWYQQALGQGPQFIFQYYEEEERQRGNFPDRFSGHQFPNYSSELNVNALLLGDSALYLCASSGGYLAAQETQYFGPGTRLLVL.